Here is one TCR beta chain with its context. Its antigen is as yet unknown. The record originates from a study of cytomegalovirus exposure and HLA in healthy donors. Overall study findings and caveats: Rare TCR sequences dominated, though some public TCRs recurred in many donors. Presence/absence results assume similar sequencing depth per donor, which may not hold.

PCR used 60 Vbeta primers and 13 Jbeta primers. Sequencing was performed with immunoSEQ multiplex PCR; in TCRdb, only in-frame clones are kept and a portion is missing. The sample holds roughly 100,000 clones, under 80% seen once. Sequenced input: PBMCs. This TCR was recovered from a woman in her 40s in good health and CMV-seropositive.

CDR3: CASSYLGAYNEQFF. The CDR3 DNA is TGTGCCAGCAGTTACCTCGGGGCCTACAATGAGCAGTTCTTC. The gene calls are TRBV6-5 and TRBJ2-1; TRBD2 is a possible D gene (5 bases). The CDR3 runs to 14 residues. Trimming cost V 2 bases and J 2 bases, with 7 bases left between them. Germline values: CDR1 MNHEY, CDR2 SVGAGI.